This T cell receptor (beta chain) emerged from a study of T cells in localized non-small cell lung cancer. Repertoires were generated with immunoSEQ multiplex PCR, while TCRdb's copy carries only in-frame clones and drops some. The repertoire holds tens of thousands of clones, with around 90% as singletons. With 0 bases removed from V and 5 bases from J, the gap between germline ends came to 11 bases. The CDR3 consists of 15 residues. Germline assignment: CDR1 MGHRA and CDR2 YSYEKL. The chain recombines TRBV4-1 with TRBJ1-5, with a tentative D call TRBD1 (5 bases). The starting material was peripheral blood, obtained before any cancer treatment. This clonotype originated in a man aged 40 to 75 with stage I squamous cell lung carcinoma. CDR3 protein: CASSQDSGDHQPQHF. The CDR3 DNA sequence: TGCGCCAGCAGCCAAGATTCGGGGGATCATCAGCCCCAGCATTTT.